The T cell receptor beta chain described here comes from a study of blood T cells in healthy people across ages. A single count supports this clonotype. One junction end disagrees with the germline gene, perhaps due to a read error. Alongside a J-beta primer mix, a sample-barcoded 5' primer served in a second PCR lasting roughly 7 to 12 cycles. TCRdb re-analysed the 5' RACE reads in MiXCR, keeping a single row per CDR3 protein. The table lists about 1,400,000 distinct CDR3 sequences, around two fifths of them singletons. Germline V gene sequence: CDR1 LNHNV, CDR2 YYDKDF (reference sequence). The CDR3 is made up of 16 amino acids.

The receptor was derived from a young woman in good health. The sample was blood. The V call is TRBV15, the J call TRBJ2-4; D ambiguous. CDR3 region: CATSRERDTAKNIQYF. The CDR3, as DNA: TGCGCTACCAGCAGAGAAAGGGATACAGCCAAAAACATTCAGTACTTC.